The 14 T cell receptor beta chains below all came from one sample that was sequenced in a study of early T cells in non-severe SARS-CoV-2 infection. TCRdb recomputed calls from the 5' RACE reads with MiXCR, one row per CDR3 protein. The sample lists more than 25,000 distinct CDR3 sequences, less than 7.5% occurring once. Sequenced input: whole blood. These receptors were taken from an adult who was a healthcare worker with PCR-confirmed SARS-CoV-2 infection or an uninfected control (not recorded which).

This clonotype was observed many times. The J gene is TRBJ2-3, the V gene TRBV2; TRBD1 agrees at 9 bases. The trim removed 4 bases at V and 4 bases at J, leaving 0 bases unmatched. Germline loops: CDR1 SNHLY, CDR2 FYNNEI. The CDR3 is 13 residues long. CDR3 loop: CASSGQGADTQYF. The CDR3 DNA follows: TGTGCCAGCAGTGGACAGGGGGCAGATACGCAGTATTTT.

This chain connects TRBV10-1 to TRBJ2-7, with D maybe TRBD2 (6 bases). The germline gives CDR1 WNHNN, CDR2 SYGVQD (reference sequence). The CDR3 is 17 residues long. Trimming took 0 bases from V and 3 from J, leaving 18 bases between them. In nucleotides, the CDR3 is TGCGCCAGCAGTGAGTCGATTTCGGGGGTCGCATTCTACGAGCAGTACTTC. Its protein product is CASSESISGVAFYEQYF.

This clonotype was detected only a few times. The J gene is TRBJ2-2, the V gene TRBV11-3, with TRBD1 matching over 9 bases. CDR3 length equals 15 residues. The trim removed 3 bases at V and 7 bases at J, leaving 6 bases unmatched. Per germline, CDR1 SGHNT and CDR2 YENEEA. CDR3 nucleotide sequence: TGTGCCAGCAGCTTGACAGGGGGAGTAATCGGGGAGCTGTTTTTT. It codes for CASSLTGGVIGELFF.

This clonotype was seen ten or more times. V usage is TRBV11-2 and J usage is TRBJ2-1; 9 bases are a match to TRBD2. Germline trimming cut 5 bases from V and 6 bases from J; bases unmatched to any gene: 2. The CDR3 extends over 13 amino acids. Germline V gene sequence: CDR1 SGHAT, CDR2 FQNNGV. CDR3 sequence (DNA): TGTGCCAGCAGCCGTAGCGGGGGCAATGAGCAGTTCTTC. This sequence encodes CASSRSGGNEQFF.

This clonotype was observed at least ten times. The chain has TRBV5-1 and TRBJ2-6; 9 bases map to TRBD1. The germline V gene has CDR1 SGHRS and CDR2 YFSETQ. V was pared by 2 bases and J by 2 bases, with 2 bases of the junction left unmatched. CDR3 size: 16 residues. CDR3 protein: CASSLTGGPGANVLTF. The CDR3 DNA follows: TGCGCCAGCAGCTTAACAGGGGGCCCTGGGGCCAACGTCCTGACTTTC. Using reference TRBV5-1 and TRBJ2-6 for the parts outside the CDR3, the full variable domain is KAGVTQTPRYLIKTRGQQVTLSCSPISGHRSVSWYQQTPGQGLQFLFEYFSETQRNKGNFPGRFSGRQFSNSRSEMNVSTLELGDSALYLCASSLTGGPGANVLTFGAGSRLTVL.

Many counts were recorded for this clonotype. The genes are TRBV12-3 or TRBV12-4 and TRBJ2-7; a possible D gene is TRBD2 (5 bases). The CDR3 is made up of 14 amino acids. The ends were cut back, 2 bases at V and 6 bases at J, with 14 bases in the middle. The CDR3 protein is CASSLSGFLSEQYF. The CDR3 coding sequence is TGTGCCAGCAGTTTATCGGGGTTTCTCTCCGAGCAGTACTTC.

This clonotype showed up many times. The chain uses TRBV6-2 or TRBV6-3 and TRBJ1-2; TRBD1 aligns across 8 bases. The trim removed 6 bases at V and 3 bases at J, leaving 3 bases unmatched. This CDR3 spans 13 amino acids. Germline CDR1 reads MNHEY; CDR2 reads SVGEGT. The CDR3 region has the DNA TGTGCCAGCAGACCGGGACAGGACTATGGCTACACCTTC. Amino acids: CASRPGQDYGYTF.

This clonotype was counted only a few times. V is TRBV2 and J is TRBJ2-1; 8 nucleotides line up with TRBD2. The germline V gene encodes CDR1 SNHLY and CDR2 FYNNEI. Losses at the gene ends were 8 bases for V and 4 bases for J; bases not matched to a gene: 10. This CDR3 region has 15 residues. DNA for the CDR3: TGTGCCAGCCCGTCTGAACAGCGGGGGTACAATGAGCAGTTCTTC. It encodes CASPSEQRGYNEQFF.

On this clonotype: With a much larger clone just one base away, this may be a read error. CDR3 sequence: CASNHRGGNSPLHF. In nucleotides, the CDR3 is TGTGCCAGCAACCACAGGGGGGGCAATTCACCCCTCCACTTT. This chain links TRBV3-1 with TRBJ1-6; TRBD1 agrees at 8 bases. The germline gives CDR1 LGHDT, CDR2 YNNKEL (reference sequence). This CDR3 is built from 14 residues. Trimming removed 7 bases from V and 7 bases from J; junction bases left unmatched: 6.

The sample holds many counts of this clonotype. The genes are TRBV5-1 and TRBJ2-1; D assignment may be TRBD1 or TRBD2 (5 bases each). The germline V gene has CDR1 SGHRS and CDR2 YFSETQ. V was pared by 3 bases and J by 8 bases, with 15 bases between. The CDR3 totals 14 residues. The CDR3 protein is CASSSRDAFDEQFF. For the CDR3, the DNA is TGCGCCAGCAGCTCCCGGGACGCTTTCGATGAGCAGTTCTTC.

Ten or more counts support this clonotype. The genes are TRBV27 and TRBJ1-1; TRBD1 matches at 7 bases. Looked up from germline, CDR1 is MNHEY and CDR2 is SMNVEV (reference sequence). This CDR3 contains 14 residues. J lost 0 bases, V lost 4 bases, and 2 bases had no gene match. CDR3 sequence (DNA): TGTGCCAGCAGTTGGGGACAGCTGAACACTGAAGCTTTCTTT. Encoded protein: CASSWGQLNTEAFF.

The sample holds a few counts of this clonotype. This sequence joins TRBV12-3 or TRBV12-4 and TRBJ2-2; no firm D call. V was cut by 0 bases and J by 6 bases, with 11 bases left in between. The CDR3 covers 15 residues. This CDR3 reads CASSLALGVPGELFF. CDR3 sequence (DNA): TGTGCCAGCAGTTTAGCGCTTGGGGTCCCCGGGGAGCTGTTTTTT.

This clonotype appeared many times. The rearrangement links TRBV28 to TRBJ2-5; 8 bases agree with TRBD1. The germline gives CDR1 MDHEN, CDR2 SYDVKM. The CDR3 extends over 16 amino acids. V dropped 4 bases and J dropped 0; count of bases not matched to a gene: 7. The CDR3 protein is CASSYAPTGDQETQYF. The DNA for the CDR3 is TGTGCCAGCAGTTACGCCCCGACAGGGGACCAAGAGACCCAGTACTTC.

This clonotype has a count of ten or more. J is TRBJ2-3 and V is TRBV10-2; no firm D call. CDR1 and CDR2 from the germline V gene are WSHSY and SAAADI. The CDR3 loop spans 15 amino acids. Trimming removed 6 bases at V and 2 bases at J, with 15 bases between. The CDR3 region is CASRRYGRITDTQYF. The CDR3 DNA reads TGCGCCAGCAGACGGTACGGGCGTATCACAGATACGCAGTATTTT.